This T cell receptor (beta chain) stems from a study of T cell responses to AZD1222 COVID-19 vaccine. Concerning this clone itself: Its cognate antigen is unknown.

TCRdb's copy holds only in-frame clones and misses some; the assay was immunoSEQ multiplex PCR. The repertoire holds fewer than 150,000 clones, with roughly 90% as singletons. Notes on the study in general: Variant regions that are unmutated are reportedly the target of nearly half of spike-specific TCRs.

There are 13 residues in the CDR3. Germline CDR1 SGHDT, CDR2 YYEEEE. Trimming left V 2 bases short and J 3 bases short, with 9 bases between. The clonotype comes from an adult who received the AZD1222 COVID-19 vaccine. The sequencing here drew on peripheral blood, taken 28 days after the second AZD1222 dose. The V gene is TRBV5-6, the J gene TRBJ2-7; maybe TRBD2 (6 bases). The CDR3 region has the DNA TGTGCCAGCAGCTTCCCGGGGGACTACGAGCAGTACGTC. It encodes CASSFPGDYEQYV.